The 20 T cell receptor beta chains presented below share a single source sample, sequenced in a study of siplizumab effects on memory and regulatory T cells. Assay used: immunoSEQ multiplex PCR; TCRdb lists only in-frame clones, some missing. In the table there are more than 85,000 clones, around nine tenths of which are singletons. Source material: CD4+ T cells sorted from blood. The source is a human donor in good health.

The gene calls are TRBV19 and TRBJ2-7; TRBD2 matches at 9 bases. CDR3 length equals 16 residues. Germline V lookup: CDR1 LNHDA, CDR2 SQIVND (reference sequence). V shed 4 bases and J 6 bases; nucleotides not matched to a gene: 13. CDR3 region: CASSNVGLAGSGEQYF. CDR3 bases: TGTGCCAGTAGTAATGTGGGGCTAGCGGGATCGGGCGAGCAGTACTTC.

The J gene is TRBJ2-2, the V gene TRBV28, with no clear D. Trimming shortened V by 5 bases and J by 3 bases, and 4 bases separated the two germline ends. Germline values: CDR1 MDHEN, CDR2 SYDVKM. The CDR3 contains 12 residues. The CDR3: CASSKDTGELFF. CDR3 in DNA: TGTGCCAGCAGTAAGGACACCGGGGAGCTGTTTTTT.

The rearrangement links TRBV14 to TRBJ2-1; TRBD2 agrees at 9 bases. The ends lost 1 base at V and 11 bases at J; junction bases unmatched: 0. CDR3 length equals 12 residues. Germline V lookup: CDR1 SGHDN, CDR2 FVKESK. CDR3 sequence reads: CASSQASGKQFF. CDR3 DNA: TGTGCCAGCAGCCAAGCTAGCGGGAAGCAGTTCTTC. Drawing the rest from reference TRBV14 and TRBJ2-1, the complete variable domain is EAGVTQFPSHSVIEKGQTVTLRCDPISGHDNLYWYRRVMGKEIKFLLHFVKESKQDESGMPNNRFLAERTGGTYSTLKVQPAELEDSGVYFCASSQASGKQFFGPGTRLTVL.

V and J are TRBV19 and TRBJ1-1; 7 bases line up with TRBD1. V trimming: 6 bases; J trimming: 7 bases; junction bases outside the gene matches: 14. The CDR3 extends over 15 amino acids. Germline V gene data show CDR1 as LNHDA and CDR2 as SQIVND (reference sequence). The CDR3 sequence: CASRGSGTDRSEAFF. The CDR3 DNA is TGTGCCAGTAGAGGTTCCGGGACAGATAGGAGTGAAGCTTTCTTT.

The chain couples TRBV18 to TRBJ1-5; D is undetermined. CDR1 is KGHSH and CDR2 is LQKENI in the germline V gene. This CDR3 comprises 14 residues. V was trimmed by 5 bases and J by 3 bases, leaving 11 bases between them. The CDR3 region is CASSRVSDNQPQHF. DNA for the CDR3: TGTGCCAGCTCAAGGGTGAGCGACAATCAGCCCCAGCATTTT.

This clone was detected only once. Here the CDR3 reads CASSQDLTSRKYEQYF. In DNA form, the CDR3 reads TGCGCCAGCAGCCAAGACCTGACGTCCCGTAAATACGAGCAGTACTTC. The chain is built from TRBV4-1 and TRBJ2-7; D not certain. Trimming removed 0 bases at V and 4 bases at J, with 16 bases between. CDR1 and CDR2 from the germline V gene are MGHRA and YSYEKL. This CDR3 comprises 16 residues.

The chain joins TRBV20-1 to TRBJ2-7; D is unclear. CDR1 is DFQATT, CDR2 SNEGSKA, per germline (reference sequence). V lost 6 bases and J lost 6, with 12 bases in between. The CDR3 contains 11 residues. CDR3 sequence reads: CSAPVAFEQYF. The CDR3, as DNA: TGCAGTGCCCCCGTTGCGTTCGAGCAGTACTTC.

The V call is TRBV19, the J call TRBJ2-5; 9 nucleotides agree with TRBD2. This CDR3 comprises 15 residues. The J segment lost 3 bases and the V segment lost 2 bases, leaving 4 bases of the junction unmatched. Looked up from germline, CDR1 is LNHDA and CDR2 is SQIVND (reference sequence). The CDR3 loop is CASSILAGSKETQYF. The CDR3 bases are TGTGCCAGTAGTATACTAGCGGGGTCAAAAGAGACCCAGTACTTC. Full variable domain (missing parts from reference TRBV19 and TRBJ2-5): DGGITQSPKYLFRKEGQNVTLSCEQNLNHDAMYWYRQDPGQGLRLIYYSQIVNDFQKGDIAEGYSVSREKKESFPLTVTSAQKNPTAFYLCASSILAGSKETQYFGPGTRLLVL.

The chain uses TRBV5-1 and TRBJ2-1, with 10 bases matching TRBD2. J lost 9 bases, V lost 4 bases, and 7 bases had no gene match. This CDR3 region has 14 residues. Germline CDR1 reads SGHRS; CDR2 reads YFSETQ. The CDR3 is CASSAYSGRPEQFF. CDR3 nucleotides: TGCGCCAGCAGCGCTTATAGCGGGAGGCCTGAGCAGTTCTTC. The entire variable domain, with the rest obtained from reference TRBV5-1 and TRBJ2-1, is as follows: KAGVTQTPRYLIKTRGQQVTLSCSPISGHRSVSWYQQTPGQGLQFLFEYFSETQRNKGNFPGRFSGRQFSNSRSEMNVSTLELGDSALYLCASSAYSGRPEQFFGPGTRLTVL.

The chain links TRBV7-2 to TRBJ2-1; perhaps TRBD2 as D (5 bases). V dropped 1 base and J dropped 6 bases, with 10 bases sitting between them. CDR3 length: 14 residues. Germline CDR1 SGHTA, CDR2 FQGNSA. The CDR3 loop is CASSLDRESNEQFF. CDR3 DNA: TGTGCCAGCAGCTTAGATCGGGAATCCAATGAGCAGTTCTTC. Supplemented by reference TRBV7-2 and TRBJ2-1, the full variable domain reads GAGVSQSPSNKVTEKGKDVELRCDPISGHTALYWYRQSLGQGLEFLIYFQGNSAPDKSGLPSDRFSAERTGGSVSTLTIQRTQQEDSAVYLCASSLDRESNEQFFGPGTRLTVL.

The chain couples TRBV5-5 to TRBJ2-7, with 9 nucleotides matching TRBD1. V shed 2 bases, J shed 6 bases, and the junction held 6 bases outside the gene matches. CDR1 SGHKS and CDR2 YYEKEE come from the germline V gene (reference sequence). This CDR3 spans 14 amino acids. For the CDR3, the DNA is TGTGCCAGCAGCTTCTCGGGACAGGGTGTCGAGCAGTACTTC. Residues: CASSFSGQGVEQYF.

Written as DNA, the CDR3 is TGTGCCAGCAGCTTACGGGAGGCAGATACGCAGTATTTT. Its translation is CASSLREADTQYF. V and J are TRBV7-8 and TRBJ2-3; 7 bases agree with TRBD2. CDR1 is SGHVS and CDR2 is FQNEAQ in the germline V gene. V was clipped by 2 bases and J by 4 bases; unmatched bases: 0. The CDR3 runs to 13 residues.

The chain joins TRBV7-3 to TRBJ2-3, with 7 bases aligning to TRBD2. The CDR3 is made up of 14 amino acids. Germline V gene data show CDR1 as SGHTA and CDR2 as FQGTGA. J gave up 11 bases and V 1 base, and 9 bases lay outside the gene matches. CDR3 in amino acids: CASSLISGDYRQYF. CDR3 in DNA: TGTGCCAGCAGCTTAATTTCGGGGGACTACCGGCAGTATTTT.

The J gene is TRBJ2-3, the V gene TRBV7-8; D not certain. V dropped 4 bases and J dropped 3 bases, with 5 bases sitting between them. Germline CDR1 is SGHVS and CDR2 is FQNEAQ. The CDR3 loop spans 12 amino acids. CDR3 loop: CASSSLTDTQYF. The CDR3 nucleotides read TGTGCCAGCAGCTCCTTGACAGATACGCAGTATTTT.

The J gene is TRBJ1-2, the V gene TRBV5-1; TRBD1 matches 9 bases. CDR1 and CDR2 from the germline V gene are SGHRS and YFSETQ. The CDR3 sequence is 15 residues long. V was clipped by 0 bases and J by 8 bases; unmatched bases: 8. CDR3 in DNA: TGCGCCAGCAGCTTGGAAGGGACAGGGAACGGCGGCTACACCTTC. It encodes CASSLEGTGNGGYTF.

The chain carries TRBV9 and TRBJ1-1; no clear D gene. Deletions cut 0 bases from V and 4 bases from J, with 13 bases between. CDR1 is SGDLS and CDR2 is YYNGEE in the germline V gene. CDR3 length: 15 residues. The CDR3 nucleotides read TGTGCCAGCAGCGTAGACCCACTTGGAGCCACTGAAGCTTTCTTT. Translating gives CASSVDPLGATEAFF.

The chain has TRBV5-1 and TRBJ1-6; D is uncertain. This CDR3 comprises 14 residues. V lost 0 bases and J lost 6, with 7 bases in between. CDR1 is SGHRS, CDR2 YFSETQ, per germline. The CDR3 DNA is TGCGCCAGCAGCTTGGGGCAGGCTAATTCACCCCTCCACTTT. Its protein is CASSLGQANSPLHF.

V and J are TRBV7-3 and TRBJ2-2, with D hard to call. V lost 2 bases to trimming and J lost 4 bases, with 11 bases between them. CDR1 and CDR2 from the germline V gene are SGHTA and FQGTGA. The CDR3 is made up of 15 amino acids. The CDR3 nucleotides are TGTGCCAGCAGCTTAGGCGTCCCCTTCACCGGGGAGCTGTTTTTT. It encodes CASSLGVPFTGELFF. The whole variable domain, filled in from reference TRBV7-3 and TRBJ2-2, reads GAGVSQTPSNKVTEKGKYVELRCDPISGHTALYWYRQSLGQGPEFLIYFQGTGAADDSGLPNDRFFAVRPEGSVSTLKIQRTERGDSAVYLCASSLGVPFTGELFFGEGSRLTVL.

This rearrangement joins TRBV19 to TRBJ2-7; TRBD1 matches at 8 bases. After removal of 6 bases from V and 0 bases from J, the junction contained 7 bases not matched to a gene. Germline values: CDR1 LNHDA, CDR2 SQIVND (reference sequence). The CDR3 consists of 15 residues. This chain's CDR3 is CASRRGTGRSYEQYF. In DNA form, the CDR3 reads TGTGCCAGTAGGAGGGGGACAGGCCGCTCCTACGAGCAGTACTTC. The full variable domain, rest sourced from reference TRBV19 and TRBJ2-7, is DGGITQSPKYLFRKEGQNVTLSCEQNLNHDAMYWYRQDPGQGLRLIYYSQIVNDFQKGDIAEGYSVSREKKESFPLTVTSAQKNPTAFYLCASRRGTGRSYEQYFGPGTRLTVT.

This clone was recorded only once. The chain carries TRBV14 and TRBJ2-7; D ambiguous. Trimming removed 4 bases at V and 2 bases at J, with 12 bases between. The CDR3 loop spans 14 amino acids. Germline CDR1 is SGHDN and CDR2 is FVKESK. The CDR3 spells CASSPLGSAYEQYF. CDR3 nucleotides: TGTGCCAGCAGCCCCCTTGGGTCTGCCTACGAGCAGTACTTC. Based on the CDR3 plus reference TRBV14 and TRBJ2-7, the full variable domain is EAGVTQFPSHSVIEKGQTVTLRCDPISGHDNLYWYRRVMGKEIKFLLHFVKESKQDESGMPNNRFLAERTGGTYSTLKVQPAELEDSGVYFCASSPLGSAYEQYFGPGTRLTVT.